Shown below are 9 T cell receptor beta chains from a single sample sequenced in a study of blood T cell repertoires in COVID-19. Profiled with immunoSEQ multiplex PCR; TCRdb holds only in-frame clones, not every one. The table has 60,000 to 75,000 clones, 82% seen once. Sequencing used peripheral blood. Receptors originate from a woman of 80 years or more with acute or convalescent COVID-19.

This clone was picked up one time. V is TRBV6-5 and J is TRBJ1-6, with TRBD1 identical over 9 bases. J lost 11 bases, V lost 6 bases, and 11 bases had no gene match. In germline, CDR1 is MNHEY, CDR2 SVGAGI. CDR3 length equals 15 residues. For the CDR3, the DNA is TGTGCCAGCAGCCGAGACGGACAGGGGATGACACCCCTCCACTTT. Translated, it gives CASSRDGQGMTPLHF.

The chain employs TRBV3-1 (or the pseudogene TRBV3-2) and TRBJ1-1; D gene ambiguous. V lost 2 bases and J lost 5, with 12 bases in between. The CDR3 length is 14 residues. Germline V gene data show CDR1 as LGHDT and CDR2 as YNNKEL (reference sequence). The CDR3 bases are TGTGCCAGCAGCCAAAGTTACCGGGAAACTGAAGCTTTCTTT. It codes for CASSQSYRETEAFF.

CDR3 protein: CASTHSGGRHNEQFF. The CDR3 nucleotides are TGTGCCAGCACCCATAGCGGGGGGCGTCACAATGAGCAGTTCTTC. The chain is built from TRBV7-2 and TRBJ2-1; TRBD2 aligns across 10 bases. The CDR3 covers 15 residues. The V and J ends lost 7 bases and 5 bases, in that order; junction bases with no gene match: 8. Germline V gene lookup returns CDR1 SGHTA and CDR2 FQGNSA.

This clone was counted a few times. The rearrangement uses TRBV30 and TRBJ2-5, with D maybe TRBD2 (7 bases). V gave up 4 bases and J gave up 6 bases, with 18 bases separating them. The V gene's germline CDR1 is GTSNPN and CDR2 SVGIG (reference sequence). The CDR3 contains 14 residues. The CDR3 sequence: CAWTLGGGAKTQYF. The CDR3 nucleotides read TGTGCCTGGACCTTGGGGGGGGGCGCGAAGACCCAGTACTTC.

The V and J genes are TRBV27 and TRBJ2-1; 10 bases map to TRBD2. Germline V gene data show CDR1 as MNHEY and CDR2 as SMNVEV (reference sequence). The CDR3 is 14 amino acids. V shed 0 bases, J shed 13 bases, and the junction held 6 bases outside the gene matches. CDR3 bases: TGTGCCAGCAGTTTATCGTTTAGCGGGGGGAGTCAGTTCTTC. This translates into CASSLSFSGGSQFF.

CDR3 nucleotide sequence: TGTGCCAGCTCGCCGGGACAGGGTCTCTATGGCTACACCTTC. This gives the protein CASSPGQGLYGYTF. The chain carries TRBV18 and TRBJ1-2, with 9 bases identical to TRBD1. The V and J ends lost 6 bases and 4 bases, in that order; junction bases with no gene match: 6. From germline, CDR1 is KGHSH and CDR2 LQKENI. This CDR3 is built from 14 residues.

This chain uses TRBV11-2 with TRBJ2-3; 12 bases agree with TRBD2. CDR1 and CDR2 from the germline V gene are SGHAT and FQNNGV. This CDR3 has 14 amino acids. The ends lost 8 bases at V and 5 bases at J; junction bases unmatched: 5. The CDR3 loop is CASLPGLAGDTQYF. The CDR3 nucleotides read TGTGCCAGCCTACCGGGACTAGCGGGAGATACGCAGTATTTT.

V usage is TRBV6-5 and J usage is TRBJ1-4; D gene uncertain. Trimming removed 7 bases from V and 4 bases from J, with 7 bases in between. CDR3 size: 12 residues. Germline V gene sequence: CDR1 MNHEY, CDR2 SVGAGI. CDR3 in amino acids: CASKGGNEKLFF. CDR3 bases: TGTGCCAGCAAGGGAGGTAATGAAAAACTGTTTTTT.

This chain connects TRBV29-1 to TRBJ1-3, with D possibly being TRBD1 (6 bases). V was trimmed by 2 bases and J by 0 bases, leaving 14 bases between them. Germline V lookup: CDR1 SQVTM, CDR2 ANQGSEA. This CDR3 region has 16 residues. The CDR3: CSVESGEGGSGNTIYF. In nucleotides, the CDR3 is TGCAGCGTTGAATCAGGGGAGGGTGGCTCTGGAAACACCATATATTTT.